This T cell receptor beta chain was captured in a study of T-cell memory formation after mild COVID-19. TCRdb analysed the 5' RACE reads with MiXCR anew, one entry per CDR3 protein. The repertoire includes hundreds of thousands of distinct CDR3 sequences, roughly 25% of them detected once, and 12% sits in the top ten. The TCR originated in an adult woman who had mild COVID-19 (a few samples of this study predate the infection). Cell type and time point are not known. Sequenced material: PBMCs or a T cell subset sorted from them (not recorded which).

Here the CDR3 DNA reads TGCGCCAGCAGCCAAGGTTCAAGGTCCAGCAATCAGCCCCAGCATTTT. Protein product: CASSQGSRSSNQPQHF. The genes are TRBV4-1 and TRBJ1-5; D gene uncertain. Germline values: CDR1 MGHRA, CDR2 YSYEKL. This CDR3 is built from 16 residues. Trimming left V 1 base short and J 1 base short, with 11 bases between.